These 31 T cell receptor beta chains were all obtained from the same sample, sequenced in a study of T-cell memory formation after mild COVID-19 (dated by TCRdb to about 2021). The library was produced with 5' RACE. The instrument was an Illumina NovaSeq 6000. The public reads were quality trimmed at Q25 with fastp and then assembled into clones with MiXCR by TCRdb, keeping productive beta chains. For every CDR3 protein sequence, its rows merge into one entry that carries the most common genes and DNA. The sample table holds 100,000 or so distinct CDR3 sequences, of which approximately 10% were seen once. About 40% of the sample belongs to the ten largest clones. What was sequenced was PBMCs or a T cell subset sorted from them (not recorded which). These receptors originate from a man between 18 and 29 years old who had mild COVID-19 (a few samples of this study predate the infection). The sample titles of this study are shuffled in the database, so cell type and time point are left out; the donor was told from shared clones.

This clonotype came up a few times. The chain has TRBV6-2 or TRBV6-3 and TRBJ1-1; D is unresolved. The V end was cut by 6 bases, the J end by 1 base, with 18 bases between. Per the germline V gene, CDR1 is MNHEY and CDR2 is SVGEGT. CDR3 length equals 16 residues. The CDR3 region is CASRTIRAEGNTEAFF. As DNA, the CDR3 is TGTGCCAGCAGAACGATCCGAGCTGAAGGGAACACTGAAGCTTTCTTT.

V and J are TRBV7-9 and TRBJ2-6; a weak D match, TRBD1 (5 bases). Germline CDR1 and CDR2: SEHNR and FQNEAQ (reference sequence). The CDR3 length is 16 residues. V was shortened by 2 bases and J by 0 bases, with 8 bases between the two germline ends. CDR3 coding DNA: TGTGCCAGCAGCTTACCCAGGGTCTCTGGGGCCAACGTCCTGACTTTC. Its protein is CASSLPRVSGANVLTF.

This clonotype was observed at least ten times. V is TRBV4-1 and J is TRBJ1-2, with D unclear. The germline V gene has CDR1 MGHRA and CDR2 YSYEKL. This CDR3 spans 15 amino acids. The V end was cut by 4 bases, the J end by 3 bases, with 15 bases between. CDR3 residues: CASSRTSEGDYGYTF. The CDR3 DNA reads TGCGCCAGCAGCCGCACATCGGAAGGAGACTATGGCTACACCTTC.

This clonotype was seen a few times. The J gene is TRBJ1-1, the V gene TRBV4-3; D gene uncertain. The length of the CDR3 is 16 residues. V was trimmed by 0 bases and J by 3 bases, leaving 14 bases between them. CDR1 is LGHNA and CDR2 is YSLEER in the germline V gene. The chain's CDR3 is CASSQDWSGRDTEAFF. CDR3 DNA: TGCGCCAGCAGCCAAGATTGGTCAGGTAGGGACACTGAAGCTTTCTTT.

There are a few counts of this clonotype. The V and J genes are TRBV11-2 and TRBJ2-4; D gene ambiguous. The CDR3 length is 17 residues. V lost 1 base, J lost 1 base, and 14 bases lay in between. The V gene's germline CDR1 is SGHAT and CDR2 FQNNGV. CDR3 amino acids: CASSLVVHYPAKNIQYF. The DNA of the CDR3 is TGTGCCAGCAGCTTAGTTGTTCACTACCCGGCCAAAAACATTCAGTACTTC.

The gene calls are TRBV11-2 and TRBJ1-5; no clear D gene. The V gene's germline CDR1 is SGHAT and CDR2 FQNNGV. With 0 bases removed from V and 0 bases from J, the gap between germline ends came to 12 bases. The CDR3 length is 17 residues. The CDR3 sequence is CASSLDRRRYSNQPQHF. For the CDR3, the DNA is TGTGCCAGCAGCTTAGATCGTAGAAGATATAGCAATCAGCCCCAGCATTTT.

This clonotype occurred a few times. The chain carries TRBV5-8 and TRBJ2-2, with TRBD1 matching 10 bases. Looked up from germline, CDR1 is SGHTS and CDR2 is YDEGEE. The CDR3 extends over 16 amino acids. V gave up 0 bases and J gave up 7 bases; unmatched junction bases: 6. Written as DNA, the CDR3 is TGTGCCAGCAGCTTGGTCGACAGGGGGCAAGACGGGGAGCTGTTTTTT. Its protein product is CASSLVDRGQDGELFF.

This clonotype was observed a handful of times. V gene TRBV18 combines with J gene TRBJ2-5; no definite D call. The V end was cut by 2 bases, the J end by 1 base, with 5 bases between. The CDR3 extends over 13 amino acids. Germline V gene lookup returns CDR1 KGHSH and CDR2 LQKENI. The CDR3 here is CASSPEAQETQYF. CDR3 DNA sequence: TGTGCCAGCTCACCAGAGGCCCAAGAGACCCAGTACTTC.

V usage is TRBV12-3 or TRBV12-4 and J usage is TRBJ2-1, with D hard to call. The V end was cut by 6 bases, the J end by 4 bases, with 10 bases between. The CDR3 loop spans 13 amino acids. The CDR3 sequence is CASSYGRYNEQFF. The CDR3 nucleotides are TGTGCCAGCAGCTACGGACGTTACAATGAGCAGTTCTTC.

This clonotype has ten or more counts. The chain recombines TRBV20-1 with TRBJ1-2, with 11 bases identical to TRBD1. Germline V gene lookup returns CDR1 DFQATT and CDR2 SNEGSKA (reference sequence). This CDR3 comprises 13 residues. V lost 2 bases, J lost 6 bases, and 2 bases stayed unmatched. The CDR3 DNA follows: TGCAGTGCTAGACGGACAGGGGGCCATGGCTACACCTTC. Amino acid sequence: CSARRTGGHGYTF.

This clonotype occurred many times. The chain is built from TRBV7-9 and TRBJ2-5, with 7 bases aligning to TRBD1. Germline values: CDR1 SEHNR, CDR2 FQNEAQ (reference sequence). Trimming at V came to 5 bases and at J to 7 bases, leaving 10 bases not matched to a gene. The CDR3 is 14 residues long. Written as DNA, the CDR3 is TGTGCCAGCAGCACGCGACAGGGTGCGCGGACCCAGTACTTC. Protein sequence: CASSTRQGARTQYF.

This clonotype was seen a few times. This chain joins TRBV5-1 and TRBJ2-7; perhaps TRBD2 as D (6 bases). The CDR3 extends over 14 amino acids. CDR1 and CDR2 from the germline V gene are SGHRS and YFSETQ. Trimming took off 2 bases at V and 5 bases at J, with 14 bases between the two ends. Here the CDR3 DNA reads TGCGCCAGCAGCTTATGGCGGGGTTCGGACGAGCAGTACTTC. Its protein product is CASSLWRGSDEQYF. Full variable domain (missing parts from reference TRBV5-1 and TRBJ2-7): KAGVTQTPRYLIKTRGQQVTLSCSPISGHRSVSWYQQTPGQGLQFLFEYFSETQRNKGNFPGRFSGRQFSNSRSEMNVSTLELGDSALYLCASSLWRGSDEQYFGPGTRLTVT.

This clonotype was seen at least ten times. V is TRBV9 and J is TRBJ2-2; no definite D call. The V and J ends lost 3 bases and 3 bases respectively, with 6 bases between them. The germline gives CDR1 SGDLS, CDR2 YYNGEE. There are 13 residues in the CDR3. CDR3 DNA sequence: TGTGCCAGCAGCGGCTACGACACCGGGGAGCTGTTTTTT. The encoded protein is CASSGYDTGELFF.

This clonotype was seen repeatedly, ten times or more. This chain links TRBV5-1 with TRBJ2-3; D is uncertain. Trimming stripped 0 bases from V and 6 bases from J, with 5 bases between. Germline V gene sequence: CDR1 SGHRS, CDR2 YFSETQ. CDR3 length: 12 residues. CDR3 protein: CASSLEADTQYF. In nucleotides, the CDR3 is TGCGCCAGCAGCTTGGAAGCGGATACGCAGTATTTT.

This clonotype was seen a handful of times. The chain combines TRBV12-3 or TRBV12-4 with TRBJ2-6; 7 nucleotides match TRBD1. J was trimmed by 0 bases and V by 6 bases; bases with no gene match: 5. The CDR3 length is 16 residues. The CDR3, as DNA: TGTGCCAGCAGGAGACAGGGACCCTCTGGGGCCAACGTCCTGACTTTC. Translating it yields CASRRQGPSGANVLTF.

CDR3 in DNA: TGTGCCAGCAGTTACGAAGGCAATGGTTGGCGAGAAGCTTTCTTT. Protein sequence: CASSYEGNGWREAFF. The chain has TRBV6-2 or TRBV6-3 and TRBJ1-1; D is undetermined. V gave up 2 bases and J gave up 8 bases, with 18 bases separating them. CDR1 is MNHEY, CDR2 SVGEGT, per germline. The CDR3 consists of 15 residues.

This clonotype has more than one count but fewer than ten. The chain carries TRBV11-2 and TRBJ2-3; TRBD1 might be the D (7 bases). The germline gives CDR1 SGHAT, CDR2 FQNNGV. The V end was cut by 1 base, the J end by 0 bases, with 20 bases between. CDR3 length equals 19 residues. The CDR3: CASSLVGPGGTFSTDTQYF. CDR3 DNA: TGTGCCAGCAGCTTAGTGGGGCCAGGGGGGACCTTCAGCACAGATACGCAGTATTTT.

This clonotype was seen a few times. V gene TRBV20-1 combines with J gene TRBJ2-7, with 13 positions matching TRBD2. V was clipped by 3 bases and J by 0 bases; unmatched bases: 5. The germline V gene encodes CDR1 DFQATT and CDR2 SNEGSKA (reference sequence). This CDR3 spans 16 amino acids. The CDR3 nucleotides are TGCAGTGCTAGGACTAGCGGGGGGCTGAGCTCCTACGAGCAGTACGTC. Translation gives CSARTSGGLSSYEQYV.

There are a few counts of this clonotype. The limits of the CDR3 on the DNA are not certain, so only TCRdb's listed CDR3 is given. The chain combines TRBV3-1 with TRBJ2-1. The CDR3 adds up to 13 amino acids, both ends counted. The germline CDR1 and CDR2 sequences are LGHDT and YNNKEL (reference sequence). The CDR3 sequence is CASSQELFFEQFF.

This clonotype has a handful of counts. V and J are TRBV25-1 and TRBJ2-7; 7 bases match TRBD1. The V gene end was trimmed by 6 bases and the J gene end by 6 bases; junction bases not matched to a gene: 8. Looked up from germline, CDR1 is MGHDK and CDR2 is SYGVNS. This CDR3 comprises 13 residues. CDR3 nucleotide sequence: TGTGCCAGCAGGAGCTCGACAGGGAGCGAGCAGTACTTC. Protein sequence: CASRSSTGSEQYF.

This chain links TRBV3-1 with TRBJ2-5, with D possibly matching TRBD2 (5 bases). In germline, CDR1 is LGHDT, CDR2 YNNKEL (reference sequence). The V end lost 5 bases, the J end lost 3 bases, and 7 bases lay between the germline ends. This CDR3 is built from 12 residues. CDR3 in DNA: TGTGCCAGCAGCTCGGAGGAAGAGACCCAGTACTTC. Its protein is CASSSEEETQYF.

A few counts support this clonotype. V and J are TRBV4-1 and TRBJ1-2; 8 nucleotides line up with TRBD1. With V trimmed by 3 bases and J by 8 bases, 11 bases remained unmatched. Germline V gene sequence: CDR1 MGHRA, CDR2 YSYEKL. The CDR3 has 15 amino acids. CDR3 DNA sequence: TGCGCCAGCAGCCAGTCACCGACAGGGGCTTACGGCTACACCTTC. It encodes CASSQSPTGAYGYTF.

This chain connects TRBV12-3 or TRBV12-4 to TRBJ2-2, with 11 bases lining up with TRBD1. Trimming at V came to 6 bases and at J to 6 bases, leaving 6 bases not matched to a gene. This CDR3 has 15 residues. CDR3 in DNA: TGTGCCAGCAGGTCGGACAGGGGGCCTGCCGGGGAGCTGTTTTTT. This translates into CASRSDRGPAGELFF.

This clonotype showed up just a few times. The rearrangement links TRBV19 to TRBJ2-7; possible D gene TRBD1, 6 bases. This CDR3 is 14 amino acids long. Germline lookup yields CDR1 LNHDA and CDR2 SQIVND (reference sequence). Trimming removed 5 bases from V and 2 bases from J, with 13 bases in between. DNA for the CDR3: TGTGCCAGTAGTGCCGGGACACCTGCCTACGAGCAGTACTTC. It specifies CASSAGTPAYEQYF. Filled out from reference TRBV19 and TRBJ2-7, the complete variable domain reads DGGITQSPKYLFRKEGQNVTLSCEQNLNHDAMYWYRQDPGQGLRLIYYSQIVNDFQKGDIAEGYSVSREKKESFPLTVTSAQKNPTAFYLCASSAGTPAYEQYFGPGTRLTVT.

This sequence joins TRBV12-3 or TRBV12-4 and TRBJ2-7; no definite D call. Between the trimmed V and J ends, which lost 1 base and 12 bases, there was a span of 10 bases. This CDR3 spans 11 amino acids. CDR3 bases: TGTGCCAGCAGTTTAGGGCAAAGTCCGTACTTC. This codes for CASSLGQSPYF.

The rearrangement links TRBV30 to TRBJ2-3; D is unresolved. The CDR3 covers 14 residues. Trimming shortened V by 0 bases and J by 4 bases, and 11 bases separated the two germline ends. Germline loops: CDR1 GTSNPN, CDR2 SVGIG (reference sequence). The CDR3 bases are TGTGCCTGGAGTGTGGAAGGTCCCCCAGATACGCAGTATTTT. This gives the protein CAWSVEGPPDTQYF.

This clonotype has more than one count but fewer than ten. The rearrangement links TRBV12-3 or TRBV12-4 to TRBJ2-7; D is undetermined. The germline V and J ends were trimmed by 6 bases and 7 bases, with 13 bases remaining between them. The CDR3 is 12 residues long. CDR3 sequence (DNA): TGTGCCAGCAGCCCGGGCCCCCCGGAGCAGTACTTC. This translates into CASSPGPPEQYF.

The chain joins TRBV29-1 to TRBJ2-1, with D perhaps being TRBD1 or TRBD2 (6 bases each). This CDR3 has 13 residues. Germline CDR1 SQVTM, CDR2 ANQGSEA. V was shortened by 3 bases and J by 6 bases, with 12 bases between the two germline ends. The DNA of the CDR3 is TGCAGCGTTGATGGGGGGCGGGGCAATGAGCAGTTCTTC. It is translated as CSVDGGRGNEQFF.

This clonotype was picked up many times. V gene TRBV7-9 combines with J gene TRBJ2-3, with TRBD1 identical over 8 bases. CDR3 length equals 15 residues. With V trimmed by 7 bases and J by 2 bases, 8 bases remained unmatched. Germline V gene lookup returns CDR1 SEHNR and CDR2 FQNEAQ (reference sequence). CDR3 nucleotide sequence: TGTGCCAGCATGAAAGGGACAGGATACACAGATACGCAGTATTTT. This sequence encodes CASMKGTGYTDTQYF. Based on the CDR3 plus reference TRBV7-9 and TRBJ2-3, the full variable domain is DTGVSQNPRHKITKRGQNVTFRCDPISEHNRLYWYRQTLGQGPEFLTYFQNEAQLEKSRLLSDRFSAERPKGSFSTLEIQRTEQGDSAMYLCASMKGTGYTDTQYFGPGTRLTVL.

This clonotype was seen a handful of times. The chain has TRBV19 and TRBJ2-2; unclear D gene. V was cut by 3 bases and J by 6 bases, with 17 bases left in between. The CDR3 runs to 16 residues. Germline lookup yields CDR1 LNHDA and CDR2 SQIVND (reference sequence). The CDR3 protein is CASSILSRIWAGELFF. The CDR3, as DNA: TGTGCCAGTAGTATCTTAAGCCGAATTTGGGCCGGGGAGCTGTTTTTT.

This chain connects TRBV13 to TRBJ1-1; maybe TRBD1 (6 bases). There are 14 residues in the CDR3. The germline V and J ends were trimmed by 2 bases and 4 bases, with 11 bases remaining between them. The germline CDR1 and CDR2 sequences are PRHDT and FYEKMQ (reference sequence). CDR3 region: CASSLQGRATEAFF. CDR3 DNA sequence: TGTGCCAGCAGCTTACAGGGGAGGGCCACTGAAGCTTTCTTT.